A single sample is the source of the 9 T cell receptor beta chains below, sequenced in a study of beta chain features in type 1 diabetes. cDNA synthesis used the whole RNA isolate, giving expressed TCRB sequences. The table came from immunoSEQ multiplex PCR; TCRdb's copy has only in-frame clones and leaves some out. The table includes hundreds of thousands of clones, 15% to 18% detected once. The sequenced sample was naive CD4+ T cells from blood. These receptors were taken from a young man in good health.

This clone has just a few counts. This chain uses TRBV4-1 with TRBJ2-5; D call uncertain. The V gene's germline CDR1 is MGHRA and CDR2 YSYEKL. This CDR3 contains 11 residues. Between the trimmed V and J ends, which lost 4 bases and 5 bases, there was a span of 5 bases. Written as DNA, the CDR3 is TGCGCCAGCAGCCCCCCGGAGACCCAGTACTTC. Protein product: CASSPPETQYF.

The chain has TRBV7-2 and TRBJ2-1; D unresolved. This CDR3 comprises 11 residues. The germline gives CDR1 SGHTA, CDR2 FQGNSA. The germline V and J ends were trimmed by 3 bases and 9 bases, with 6 bases remaining between them. CDR3 bases: TGTGCCAGCAGCTTGGGCACTGAGCAGTTCTTC. This gives the protein CASSLGTEQFF.

This clone was detected a few times. The chain couples TRBV5-1 to TRBJ2-7, with 8 positions matching TRBD1. After removal of 2 bases from V and 5 bases from J, the junction contained 3 bases not matched to a gene. This CDR3 has 13 amino acids. Germline lookup yields CDR1 SGHRS and CDR2 YFSETQ. Here the CDR3 DNA reads TGCGCCAGCAGCTTAACAGGGGGAAACGAGCAGTACTTC. Translating gives CASSLTGGNEQYF.

The chain links TRBV7-6 to TRBJ2-7, with D possibly being TRBD1 (6 bases). There are 16 residues in the CDR3. CDR1 is SGHVS, CDR2 FNYEAQ, per germline. V dropped 1 base and J dropped 1 base, with 14 bases sitting between them. The CDR3 coding sequence is TGTGCCAGCAGCTTAGGCCAGGGGATTTTATCCTACGAGCAGTACTTC. Amino acids: CASSLGQGILSYEQYF. The full variable domain, with the rest looked up from reference TRBV7-6 and TRBJ2-7, is GAGVSQSPRYKVTKRGQDVALRCDPISGHVSLYWYRQALGQGPEFLTYFNYEAQQDKSGLPNDRFSAERPEGSISTLTIQRTEQRDSAMYRCASSLGQGILSYEQYFGPGTRLTVT.

The V call is TRBV28, the J call TRBJ2-3, with D tentatively TRBD2 (6 bases). The CDR3 covers 11 residues. Germline CDR1 reads MDHEN; CDR2 reads SYDVKM. The CDR3 region has the DNA TGTGGCACGGGCTGGGGGGTTGCGCAGTATTTT. This codes for CGTGWGVAQYF.

This clone was recorded a few times. The chain recombines TRBV6-1 with TRBJ2-5; unclear D gene. Germline CDR1 MNHNS, CDR2 SASEGT. The V and J ends lost 2 bases and 4 bases respectively, with 11 bases between them. This CDR3 is 14 amino acids long. The CDR3 nucleotides read TGTGCCAGCAGTGAACGGAGTACGCGAGAGACCCAGTACTTC. Protein product: CASSERSTRETQYF.

This sequence joins TRBV11-2 and TRBJ1-6; the D gene is possibly TRBD1 (6 bases). V was clipped by 2 bases and J by 9 bases, with 14 bases between them. The CDR3 covers 15 residues. From germline, CDR1 is SGHAT and CDR2 FQNNGV. The chain's CDR3 is CASSLTSGVSSPLHF. The CDR3 nucleotides are TGTGCCAGCAGCTTAACCTCAGGGGTCAGTTCACCCCTCCACTTT. Looking up the rest from reference TRBV11-2 and TRBJ1-6 gives the full variable domain: EAGVAQSPRYKIIEKRQSVAFWCNPISGHATLYWYQQILGQGPKLLIQFQNNGVVDDSQLPKDRFSAERLKGVDSTLKIQPAKLEDSAVYLCASSLTSGVSSPLHFGNGTRLTVT.

The CDR3 protein is CASSLVTGGTYEQYF. CDR3 DNA: TGTGCCAGCAGCTTAGTCACAGGGGGAACCTACGAGCAGTACTTC. The chain employs TRBV7-8 and TRBJ2-7; 8 bases match TRBD1. Germline CDR1 reads SGHVS; CDR2 reads FQNEAQ. The CDR3 contains 15 residues. The V gene end was trimmed by 1 base and the J gene end by 2 bases; junction bases not matched to a gene: 4.

The chain combines TRBV28 with TRBJ1-2, with D perhaps TRBD1 (5 bases). V lost 7 bases and J 5 bases, leaving 11 bases between the germline ends. The germline CDR1 and CDR2 sequences are MDHEN and SYDVKM. This CDR3 comprises 12 residues. Here the CDR3 reads CASTGTGYGYTF. As DNA, the CDR3 is TGTGCCAGCACGGGGACGGGGTATGGCTACACCTTC.